Listed below are T cell receptor beta chains from one sample, sequenced in a study of patients and donors after allogeneic stem cell transplantation. One entry per CDR3 protein, called by TCRdb with MiXCR from the RT-PCR reads. The sample yields around 240,000 distinct CDR3 sequences, 13% to 15% seen once. The sequenced sample was blood, either unsorted or a sorted T cell fraction (not recorded which). The receptors were gathered from a human donor who was either an allogeneic HSCT recipient or a stem cell or donor lymphocyte infusion donor (not recorded which). It is not recorded whose cells these are; they may come from a transplant donor. Each CDR3 is given with its conserved first and last residue. D genes are given only for firm matches. Clone size appears in some rows only: once, few, many, or a class for an expanded clone.

TRBJ1-1 | TRBV3-1 | 13 | few | - | TGTGCCAGCAGCCAAGGAGGAGGAGGTAAAGCTTTCTTT | CASSQGGGGKAFF
TRBJ2-1 | TRBV2 | 12 | many | - | TGTGCCAGCAGTGGGGACTACAATGAGCAGTTCTTC | CASSGDYNEQFF
TRBJ1-1 | TRBV9 | 16 | many | - | TGTGCCAGCAGCGATACCGGGACCACAGCTAACACTGAAGCTTTCTTT | CASSDTGTTANTEAFF
TRBJ2-7 | TRBV7-8 | 17 | - | TRBD2 | TGTGCCAGCAGTGGGGGACTAGCGGGGGGGCTCTCCTACGAGCAGTACTTC | CASSGGLAGGLSYEQYF
TRBJ2-7 | TRBV14 | 19 | many | TRBD1 | TGTGCCAGCAGCCAAGATCGTAGGGGACAGACTTTATTTTTCTACGAGCAGTACTTC | CASSQDRRGQTLFFYEQYF
TRBJ2-3 | TRBV5-1 | 14 | - | TRBD2 | TGCGCCAGCAGTGGACTAGCAAGCACAGATACGCAGTATTTT | CASSGLASTDTQYF
TRBJ2-3 | TRBV20-1 | 15 | - | TRBD2 | TGCAGTGCTAGAGTGGCTAGCGGGGGGGACGATACGCAGTATTTT | CSARVASGGDDTQYF
TRBJ1-1 | TRBV10-3 | 14 | many | - | TGTGCCATCAGTGAGTCTGGGTTTTCGACTGAAGCTTTCTTT | CAISESGFSTEAFF
TRBJ2-1 | TRBV11-2 | 15 | - | - | TGTGCCAGCAGCCCCGCCGGGGGGCAGAACAATGAGCAGTTCTTC | CASSPAGGQNNEQFF
TRBJ2-2 | TRBV5-1 | 14 | - | - | TGCGCCAGCAGCTTGGGCCCAGGGGTCGGGGAGCTGTTTTTT | CASSLGPGVGELFF
TRBJ1-1 | TRBV12-3/TRBV12-4 | 14 | many | - | TGTGCCAGCAGTTTTATCCCCCATACCACTGAAGCTTTCTTT | CASSFIPHTTEAFF
TRBJ1-6 | TRBV6-2/TRBV6-3 | 14 | few | - | TGTGCCAGCAGGGACACCTCCTATAATTCACCCCTCCACTTT | CASRDTSYNSPLHF
TRBJ1-5 | TRBV29-1 | 13 | few | - | TGCAGCGTTCTAGACAGGACCAATCAGCCCCAGCATTTT | CSVLDRTNQPQHF
TRBJ1-2 | TRBV24-1 | 15 | - | - | TGTGCCACCAGTGACCCTCGGGGGGCGGACTATGGCTACACCTTC | CATSDPRGADYGYTF
TRBJ1-1 | TRBV7-3 | 13 | few | - | TGTGCCAGCAGCATAGGACAGAACACTGAAGCTTTCTTT | CASSIGQNTEAFF
TRBJ2-3 | TRBV2 | 15 | many | - | TGTGCCAGCAGTGAAGGGGGGGACGGCACAGATACGCAGTATTTT | CASSEGGDGTDTQYF
TRBJ2-7 | TRBV2 | 13 | few | TRBD1 | TGTGCCAGCAGTCGGGACAGGGTGTACGAGCAGTACTTC | CASSRDRVYEQYF
TRBJ2-1 | TRBV4-1 | 13 | - | TRBD2 | TGCGCCAGCAGCCAAGTATCGACTAGCGGGAAGTTCTTC | CASSQVSTSGKFF
TRBJ2-3 | TRBV18 | 17 | many | TRBD1 | TGTGCCAGCTCGCACTCCGGGACAGAAATTAGCACAGATACGCAGTATTTT | CASSHSGTEISTDTQYF
TRBJ2-3 | TRBV12-3/TRBV12-4 | 16 | - | - | TGTGCCAGCAGTGGGGATTTGGAGGGGGACACAGATACGCAGTATTTT | CASSGDLEGDTDTQYF
TRBJ2-7 | TRBV20-1 | 13 | few | TRBD2 | TGCAGTGCGCAACTAGCGGGCCAATACGAGCAGTACTTC | CSAQLAGQYEQYF
TRBJ2-7 | TRBV11-2 | 12 | - | - | TGTGCCAGCAGGCGACCAGGCAAGGGGCCGTACTTC | CASRRPGKGPYF
TRBJ1-5 | TRBV20-1 | 14 | many | - | TGCAGTGCTGGAAGGACTGGCTGGGATCAGCCCCAGCATTTT | CSAGRTGWDQPQHF
TRBJ2-7 | TRBV20-1 | 12 | once | TRBD1 | TGCAGTGCTACCGACAGGGAATACGAGCAGTACTTC | CSATDREYEQYF
TRBJ2-3 | TRBV4-2 | 15 | few | - | TGTGCCAGCAGCCAAGAACTCACGGTAGTAGATACGCAGTATTTT | CASSQELTVVDTQYF
TRBJ2-1 | TRBV7-9 | 14 | - | - | TGTGCCAGTGGTCTAGAGGAGGGTATCAATGAGCAGTTCTTC | CASGLEEGINEQFF